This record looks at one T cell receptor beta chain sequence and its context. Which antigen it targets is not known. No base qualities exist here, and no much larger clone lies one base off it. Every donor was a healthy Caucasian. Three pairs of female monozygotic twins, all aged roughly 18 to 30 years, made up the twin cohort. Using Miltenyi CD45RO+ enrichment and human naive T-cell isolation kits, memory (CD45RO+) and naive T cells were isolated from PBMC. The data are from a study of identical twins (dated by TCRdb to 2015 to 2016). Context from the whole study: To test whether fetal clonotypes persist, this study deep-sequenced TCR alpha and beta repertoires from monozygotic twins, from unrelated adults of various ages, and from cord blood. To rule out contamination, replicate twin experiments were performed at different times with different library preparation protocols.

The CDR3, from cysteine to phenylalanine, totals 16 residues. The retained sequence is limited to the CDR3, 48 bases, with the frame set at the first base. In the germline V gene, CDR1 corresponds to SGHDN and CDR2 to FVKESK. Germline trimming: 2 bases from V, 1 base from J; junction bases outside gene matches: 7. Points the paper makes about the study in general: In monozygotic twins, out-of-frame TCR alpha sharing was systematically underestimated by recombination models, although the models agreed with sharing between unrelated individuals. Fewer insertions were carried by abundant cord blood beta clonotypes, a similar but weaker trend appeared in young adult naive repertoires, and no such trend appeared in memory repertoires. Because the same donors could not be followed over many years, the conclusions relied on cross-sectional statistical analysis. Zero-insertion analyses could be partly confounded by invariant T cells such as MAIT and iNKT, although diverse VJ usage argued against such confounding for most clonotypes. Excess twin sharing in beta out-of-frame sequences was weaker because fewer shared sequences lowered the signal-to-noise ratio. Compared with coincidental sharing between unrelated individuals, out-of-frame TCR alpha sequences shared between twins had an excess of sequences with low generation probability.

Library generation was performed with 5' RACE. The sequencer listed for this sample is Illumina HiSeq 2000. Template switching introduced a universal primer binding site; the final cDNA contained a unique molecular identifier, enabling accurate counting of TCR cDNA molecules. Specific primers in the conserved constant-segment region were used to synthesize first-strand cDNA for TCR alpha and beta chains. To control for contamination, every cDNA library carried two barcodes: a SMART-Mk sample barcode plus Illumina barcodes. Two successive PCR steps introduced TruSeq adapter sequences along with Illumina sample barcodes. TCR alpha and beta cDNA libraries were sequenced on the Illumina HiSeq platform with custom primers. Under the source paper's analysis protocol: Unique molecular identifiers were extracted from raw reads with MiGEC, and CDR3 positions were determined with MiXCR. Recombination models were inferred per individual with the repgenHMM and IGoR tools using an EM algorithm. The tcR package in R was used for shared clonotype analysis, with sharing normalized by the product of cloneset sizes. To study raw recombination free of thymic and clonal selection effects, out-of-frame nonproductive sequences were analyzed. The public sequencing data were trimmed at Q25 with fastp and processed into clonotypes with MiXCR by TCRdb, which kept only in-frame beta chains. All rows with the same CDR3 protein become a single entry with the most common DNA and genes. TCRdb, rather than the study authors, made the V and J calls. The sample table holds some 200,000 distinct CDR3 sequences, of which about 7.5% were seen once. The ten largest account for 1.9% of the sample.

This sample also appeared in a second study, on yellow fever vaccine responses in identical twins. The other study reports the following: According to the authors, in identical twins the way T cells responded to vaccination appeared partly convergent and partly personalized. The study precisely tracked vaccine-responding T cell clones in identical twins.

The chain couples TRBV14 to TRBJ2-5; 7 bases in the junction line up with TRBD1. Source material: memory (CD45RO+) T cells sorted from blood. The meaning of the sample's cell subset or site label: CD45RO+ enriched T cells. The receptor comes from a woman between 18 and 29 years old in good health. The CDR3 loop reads CASSQLTGQFQETQYF. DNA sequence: TGTGCCAGCAGCCAACTAACGGGACAGTTCCAAGAGACCCAGTACTTC.